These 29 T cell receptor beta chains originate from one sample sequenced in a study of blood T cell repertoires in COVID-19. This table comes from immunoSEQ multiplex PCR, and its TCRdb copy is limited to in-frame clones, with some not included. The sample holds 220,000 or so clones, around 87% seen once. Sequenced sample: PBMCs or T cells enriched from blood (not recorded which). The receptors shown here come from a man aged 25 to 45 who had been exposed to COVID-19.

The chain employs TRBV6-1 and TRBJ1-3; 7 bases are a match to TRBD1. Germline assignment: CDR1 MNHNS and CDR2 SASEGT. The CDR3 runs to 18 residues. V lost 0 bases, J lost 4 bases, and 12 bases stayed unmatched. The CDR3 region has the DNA TGTGCCAGCAGTGAAGCCCTACCCTCCGGGACAGCAGGAAACACCATATATTTT. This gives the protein CASSEALPSGTAGNTIYF.

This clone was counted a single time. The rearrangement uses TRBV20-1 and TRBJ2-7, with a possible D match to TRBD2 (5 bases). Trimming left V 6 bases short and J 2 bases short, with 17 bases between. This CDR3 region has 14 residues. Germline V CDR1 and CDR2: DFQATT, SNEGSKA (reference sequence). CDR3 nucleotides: TGCAGTGCCAGTTACCCGGCCGGGACCTACGAGCAGTACTTC. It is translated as CSASYPAGTYEQYF.

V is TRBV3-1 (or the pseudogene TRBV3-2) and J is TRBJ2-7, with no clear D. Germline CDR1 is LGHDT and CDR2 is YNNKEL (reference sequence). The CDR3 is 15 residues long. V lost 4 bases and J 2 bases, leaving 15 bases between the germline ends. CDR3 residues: CASSLITSLAYEQYF. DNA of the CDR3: TGTGCCAGCAGCCTAATCACCTCCTTAGCCTACGAGCAGTACTTC.

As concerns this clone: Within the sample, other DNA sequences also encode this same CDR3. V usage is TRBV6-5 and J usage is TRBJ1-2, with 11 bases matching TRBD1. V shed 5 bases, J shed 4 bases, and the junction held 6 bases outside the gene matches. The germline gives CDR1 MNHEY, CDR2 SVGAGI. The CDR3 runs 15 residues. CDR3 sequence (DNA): TGTGCCAGCAGTCCACGGGACAGGGGGTTCTATGGCTACACCTTC. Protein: CASSPRDRGFYGYTF.

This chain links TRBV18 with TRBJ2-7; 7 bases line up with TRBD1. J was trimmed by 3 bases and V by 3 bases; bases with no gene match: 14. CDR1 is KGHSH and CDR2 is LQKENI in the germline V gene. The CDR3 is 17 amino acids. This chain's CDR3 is CASSPLTFGQAIYEQYF. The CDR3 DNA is TGTGCCAGCTCACCCCTGACCTTTGGACAGGCCATCTACGAGCAGTACTTC. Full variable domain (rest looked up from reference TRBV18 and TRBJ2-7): NAGVMQNPRHLVRRRGQEARLRCSPMKGHSHVYWYRQLPEEGLKFMVYLQKENIIDESGMPKERFSAEFPKEGPSILRIQQVVRGDSAAYFCASSPLTFGQAIYEQYFGPGTRLTVT.

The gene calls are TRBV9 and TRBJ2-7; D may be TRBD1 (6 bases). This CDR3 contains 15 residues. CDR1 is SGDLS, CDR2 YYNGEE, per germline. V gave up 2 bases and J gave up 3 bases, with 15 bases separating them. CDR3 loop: CASSVGVGAGYEQYF. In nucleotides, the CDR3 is TGTGCCAGCAGCGTGGGTGTGGGGGCTGGCTACGAGCAGTACTTC.

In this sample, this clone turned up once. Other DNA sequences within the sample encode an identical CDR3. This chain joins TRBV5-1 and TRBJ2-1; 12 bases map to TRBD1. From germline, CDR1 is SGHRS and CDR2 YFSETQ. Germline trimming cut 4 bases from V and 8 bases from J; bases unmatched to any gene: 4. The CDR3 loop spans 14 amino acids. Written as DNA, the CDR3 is TGCGCCAGCAGCCCGGGACAGGGGGCGTATGAGCAGTTCTTC. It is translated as CASSPGQGAYEQFF.

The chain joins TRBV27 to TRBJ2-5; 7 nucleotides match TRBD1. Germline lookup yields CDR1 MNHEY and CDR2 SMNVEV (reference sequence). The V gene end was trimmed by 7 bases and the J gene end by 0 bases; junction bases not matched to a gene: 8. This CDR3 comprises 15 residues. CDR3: CASITTGNYQETQYF. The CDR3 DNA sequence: TGTGCCAGCATTACGACAGGGAACTACCAAGAGACCCAGTACTTC.

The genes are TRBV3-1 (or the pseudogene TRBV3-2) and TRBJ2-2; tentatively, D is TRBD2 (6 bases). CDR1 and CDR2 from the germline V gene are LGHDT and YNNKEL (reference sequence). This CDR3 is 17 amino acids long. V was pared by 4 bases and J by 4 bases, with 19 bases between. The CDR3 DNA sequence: TGTGCCAGCAGCCCTACTCTCTATAACGGGGGCACCGGGGAGCTGTTTTTT. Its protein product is CASSPTLYNGGTGELFF.

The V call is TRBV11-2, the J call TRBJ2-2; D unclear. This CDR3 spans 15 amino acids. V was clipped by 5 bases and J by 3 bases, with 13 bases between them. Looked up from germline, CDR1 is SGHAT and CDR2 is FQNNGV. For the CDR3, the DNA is TGTGCCAGCAGCCTAAAAGACACATACACCGGGGAGCTGTTTTTT. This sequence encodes CASSLKDTYTGELFF.

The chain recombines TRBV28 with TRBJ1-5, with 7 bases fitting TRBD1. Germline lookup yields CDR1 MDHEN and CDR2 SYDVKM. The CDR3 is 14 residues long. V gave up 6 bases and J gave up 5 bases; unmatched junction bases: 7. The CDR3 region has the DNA TGTGCCAGCAGCTTACAGGGGTACGATCAGCCCCAGCATTTT. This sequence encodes CASSLQGYDQPQHF.

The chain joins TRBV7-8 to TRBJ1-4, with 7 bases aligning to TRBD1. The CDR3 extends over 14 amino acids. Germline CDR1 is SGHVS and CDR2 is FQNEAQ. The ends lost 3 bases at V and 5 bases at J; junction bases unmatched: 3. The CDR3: CASSFSDRNEKLFF. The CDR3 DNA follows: TGTGCCAGCAGCTTTTCGGACAGGAATGAAAAACTGTTTTTT.

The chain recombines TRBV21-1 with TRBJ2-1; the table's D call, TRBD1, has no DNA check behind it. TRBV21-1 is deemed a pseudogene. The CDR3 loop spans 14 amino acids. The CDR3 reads CASSNDSLNNEQFF. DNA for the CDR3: TGTGCCAGCAGCAACGACAGCCTAAACAATGAGCAGTTCTTC.

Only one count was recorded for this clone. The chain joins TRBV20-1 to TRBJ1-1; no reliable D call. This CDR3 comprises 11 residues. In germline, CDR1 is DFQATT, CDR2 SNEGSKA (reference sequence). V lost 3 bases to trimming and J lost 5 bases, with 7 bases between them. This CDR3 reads CSASMRTEAFF. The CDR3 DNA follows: TGCAGTGCTAGTATGAGGACTGAAGCTTTCTTT.

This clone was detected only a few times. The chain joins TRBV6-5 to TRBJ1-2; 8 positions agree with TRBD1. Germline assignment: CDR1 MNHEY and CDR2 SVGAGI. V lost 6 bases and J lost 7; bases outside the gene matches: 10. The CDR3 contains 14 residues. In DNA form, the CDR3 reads TGTGCCAGCAGACGACAGGGGAGCTACGGTGGCTACACCTTC. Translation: CASRRQGSYGGYTF.

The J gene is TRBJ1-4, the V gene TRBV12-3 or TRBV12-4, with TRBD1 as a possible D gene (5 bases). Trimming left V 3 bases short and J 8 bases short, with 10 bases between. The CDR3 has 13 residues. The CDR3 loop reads CASSFQDSEKLFF. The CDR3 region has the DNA TGTGCCAGCAGTTTCCAAGACAGCGAAAAACTGTTTTTT.

The CDR3 region is CASSLTRVSLETQYF. CDR3 coding DNA: TGTGCCAGCAGTTTAACGCGTGTAAGCCTAGAGACCCAGTACTTC. The V call is TRBV28, the J call TRBJ2-5; D ambiguous. The germline gives CDR1 MDHEN, CDR2 SYDVKM. The CDR3 extends over 15 amino acids. V was trimmed by 2 bases and J by 4 bases, leaving 14 bases between them.

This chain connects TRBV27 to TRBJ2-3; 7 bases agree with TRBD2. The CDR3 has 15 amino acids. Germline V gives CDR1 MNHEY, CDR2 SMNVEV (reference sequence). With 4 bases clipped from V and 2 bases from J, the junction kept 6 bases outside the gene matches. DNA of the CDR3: TGTGCCAGCAGTTCCCGGACTAGATTCACAGATACGCAGTATTTT. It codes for CASSSRTRFTDTQYF.

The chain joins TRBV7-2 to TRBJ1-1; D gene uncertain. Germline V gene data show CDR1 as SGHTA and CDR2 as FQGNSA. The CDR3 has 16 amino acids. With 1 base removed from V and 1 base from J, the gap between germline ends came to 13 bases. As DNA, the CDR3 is TGTGCCAGCAGCTTAGGCATTCGGGAGACGAACACTGAAGCTTTCTTT. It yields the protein CASSLGIRETNTEAFF.

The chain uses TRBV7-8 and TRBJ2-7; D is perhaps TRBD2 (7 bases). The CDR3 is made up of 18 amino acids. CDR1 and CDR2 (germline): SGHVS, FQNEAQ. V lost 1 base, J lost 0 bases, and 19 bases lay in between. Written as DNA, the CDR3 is TGTGCCAGCAGCTTAGGTCGTCTTACCGGGGGGCCCTCCTACGAGCAGTACTTC. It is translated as CASSLGRLTGGPSYEQYF.

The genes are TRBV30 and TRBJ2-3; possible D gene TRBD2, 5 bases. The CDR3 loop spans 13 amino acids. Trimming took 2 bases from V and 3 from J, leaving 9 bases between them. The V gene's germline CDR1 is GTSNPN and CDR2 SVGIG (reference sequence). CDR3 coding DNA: TGTGCCTGGAGTTTAGGAGGTACAGATACGCAGTATTTT. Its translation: CAWSLGGTDTQYF.

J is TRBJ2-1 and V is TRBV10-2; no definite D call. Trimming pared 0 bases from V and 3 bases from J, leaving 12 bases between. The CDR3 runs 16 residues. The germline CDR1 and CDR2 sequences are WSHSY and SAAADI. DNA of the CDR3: TGCGCCAGCAGTGAGTCGAGTTCCCACTTCTACAATGAGCAGTTCTTC. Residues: CASSESSSHFYNEQFF.

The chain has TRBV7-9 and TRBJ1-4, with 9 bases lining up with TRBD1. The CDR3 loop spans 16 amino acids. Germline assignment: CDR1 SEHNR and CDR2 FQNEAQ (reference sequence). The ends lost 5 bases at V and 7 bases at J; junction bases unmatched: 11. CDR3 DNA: TGTGCCAGCAGCGTAAGACAGGGGGTGGATGGTGAAAAACTGTTTTTT. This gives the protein CASSVRQGVDGEKLFF.

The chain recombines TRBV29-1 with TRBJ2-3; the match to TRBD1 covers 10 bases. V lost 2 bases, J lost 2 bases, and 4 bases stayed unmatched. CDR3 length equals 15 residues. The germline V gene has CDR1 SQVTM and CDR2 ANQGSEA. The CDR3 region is CSVEKTGGFTDTQYF. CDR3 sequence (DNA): TGCAGCGTTGAAAAGACAGGGGGCTTCACAGATACGCAGTATTTT.

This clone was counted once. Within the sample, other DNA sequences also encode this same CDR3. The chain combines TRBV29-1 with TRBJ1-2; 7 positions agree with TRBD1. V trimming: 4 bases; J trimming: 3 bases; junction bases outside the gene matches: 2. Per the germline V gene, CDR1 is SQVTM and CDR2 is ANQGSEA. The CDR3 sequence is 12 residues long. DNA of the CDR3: TGCAGCGTTGGAGGACAGGACTATGGCTACACCTTC. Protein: CSVGGQDYGYTF.

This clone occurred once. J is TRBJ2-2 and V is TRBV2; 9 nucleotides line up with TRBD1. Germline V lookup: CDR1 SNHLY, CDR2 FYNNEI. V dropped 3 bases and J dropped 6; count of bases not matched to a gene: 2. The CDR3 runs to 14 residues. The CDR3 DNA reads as TGTGCCAGCAGTGACCGGGACAGGGCCGGGGAGCTGTTTTTT. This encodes CASSDRDRAGELFF.

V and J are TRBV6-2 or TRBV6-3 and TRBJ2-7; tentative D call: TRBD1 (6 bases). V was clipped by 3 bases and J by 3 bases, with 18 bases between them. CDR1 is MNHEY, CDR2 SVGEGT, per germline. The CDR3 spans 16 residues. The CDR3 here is CASSYHPRQESYEQYF. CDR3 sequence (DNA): TGTGCCAGCAGTTATCATCCTCGACAGGAGAGCTACGAGCAGTACTTC.

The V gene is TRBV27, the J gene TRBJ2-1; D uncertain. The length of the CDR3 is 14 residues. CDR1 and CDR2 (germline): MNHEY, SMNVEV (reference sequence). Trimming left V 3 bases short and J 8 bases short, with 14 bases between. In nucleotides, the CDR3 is TGTGCCAGCAGTTTGAGATACCCACCCCATGAGCAGTTCTTC. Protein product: CASSLRYPPHEQFF.

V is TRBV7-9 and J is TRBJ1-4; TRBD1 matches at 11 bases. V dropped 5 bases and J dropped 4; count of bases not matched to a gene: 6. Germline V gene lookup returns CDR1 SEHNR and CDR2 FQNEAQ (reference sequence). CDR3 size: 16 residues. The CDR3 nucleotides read TGTGCCAGCAGCACGGACAGGGGGCGCAGTAATGAAAAACTGTTTTTT. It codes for CASSTDRGRSNEKLFF.